This TCR beta chain derives from a study of cytomegalovirus exposure and HLA in healthy donors. The wider study: From donors who were HLA-typed, an early data release held 80 million to 95 million unique TCRs.

The PCR used 60 Vbeta and 13 Jbeta primers. Profiled with immunoSEQ multiplex PCR; TCRdb holds only in-frame clones, not every one. Found here are 90,000 to 130,000 clones, roughly 80% of them singletons; the top ten hold 1% to 1.5%. Findings of the study overall: Among donors in an Asian-associated ancestry cluster, a later analysis reportedly found fewer N-insertions than the roughly 700-donor mean. Excluded: some indistinguishable V segments such as TRBV6-2 and TRBV6-3. The study designated 164 TCR beta chains cytomegalovirus-associated.

Of note for this clone: Its antigen is still unknown.

Germline loops: CDR1 LGHNA, CDR2 YSLEER. With 0 bases clipped from V and 5 bases from J, the junction kept 14 bases outside the gene matches. The CDR3 loop spans 18 amino acids. This TCR was sampled from a woman between 25 and 40 years old in good health and CMV-seronegative. The chain employs TRBV4-3 and TRBJ1-2; 8 nucleotides match TRBD1. The specimen sequenced was PBMCs. DNA of the CDR3: TGCGCCAGCAGCCAAGATCAACGGACAGGGAAAAATGTATATGGCTACACCTTC. This codes for CASSQDQRTGKNVYGYTF.